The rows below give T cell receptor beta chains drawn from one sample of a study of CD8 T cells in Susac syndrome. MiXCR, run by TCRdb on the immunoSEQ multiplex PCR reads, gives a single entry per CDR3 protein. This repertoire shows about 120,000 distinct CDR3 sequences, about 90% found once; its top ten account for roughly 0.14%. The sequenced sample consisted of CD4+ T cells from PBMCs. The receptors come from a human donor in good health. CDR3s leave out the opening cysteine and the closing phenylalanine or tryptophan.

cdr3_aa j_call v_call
ASSDRAGNTIY TRBJ1-3 TRBV14
ASSLVLGGTYNEQF TRBJ2-1 TRBV11-2
ASRDVLGGNTEAF TRBJ1-1 TRBV5-1
SVPSGQGPTSSYEQY TRBJ2-7 TRBV29-1
AWRTSGTYEQY TRBJ2-7 TRBV30
ASSRSLQGWVDEQF TRBJ2-1 TRBV4-3
ASSHDTAKNIQY TRBJ2-4 TRBV2
SVSGIAGYT TRBJ1-2 TRBV29-1
ASSVVEGPNEAF TRBJ1-1 TRBV9
ASSRLGQAQETQY TRBJ2-5 TRBV14
ASSRGGTNYNEQF TRBJ2-1 TRBV4-1
ASSQEDRGKTEAF TRBJ1-1 TRBV4-3
ASTTGTSYEQY TRBJ2-7 TRBV6-2/TRBV6-3
ASTEVRGEQY TRBJ2-7 TRBV25-1
SVVGTADGYT TRBJ1-2 TRBV29-1
ATLGRADTQY TRBJ2-3 TRBV7-2
SATGVDGYT TRBJ1-2 TRBV20-1
ASPPLSCNQPQH TRBJ1-5 TRBV5-1
ASSLAPGQGNYGYT TRBJ1-2 TRBV5-4
ASSYSGQGHYEAF TRBJ1-1 TRBV6-2/TRBV6-3
ASGLNTEAF TRBJ1-1 TRBV7-2
ASSLAPGTEQY TRBJ2-7 TRBV27
ASSTPGQAYNEQF TRBJ2-1 TRBV7-9
AISESMSSVEAF TRBJ1-1 TRBV10-3